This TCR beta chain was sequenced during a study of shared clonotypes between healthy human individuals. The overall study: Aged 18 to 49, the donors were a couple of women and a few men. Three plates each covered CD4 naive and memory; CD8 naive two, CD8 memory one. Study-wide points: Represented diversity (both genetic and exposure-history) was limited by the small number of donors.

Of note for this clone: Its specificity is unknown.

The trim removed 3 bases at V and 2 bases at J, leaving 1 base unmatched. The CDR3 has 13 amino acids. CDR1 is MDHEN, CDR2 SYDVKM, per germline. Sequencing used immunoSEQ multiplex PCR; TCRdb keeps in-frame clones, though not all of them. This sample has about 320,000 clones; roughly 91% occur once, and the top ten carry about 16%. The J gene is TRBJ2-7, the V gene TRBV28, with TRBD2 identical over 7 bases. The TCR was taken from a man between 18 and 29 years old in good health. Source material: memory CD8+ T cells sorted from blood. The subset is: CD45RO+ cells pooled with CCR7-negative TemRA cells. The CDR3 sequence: CASSFAGAYEQYF. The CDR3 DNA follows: TGTGCCAGCAGTTTTGCGGGGGCCTACGAGCAGTACTTC.